This T cell receptor (beta chain) was recovered during a study of shared clonotypes between healthy human individuals. Study in general: A donor's plate count was three for CD4 naive and three for CD4 memory; CD8 naive had two and CD8 memory one.

V was clipped by 2 bases and J by 6 bases, with 19 bases between them. Germline CDR1 reads MDHEN; CDR2 reads SYDVKM. The CDR3 loop spans 16 amino acids. Profiling relied on immunoSEQ multiplex PCR, and the TCRdb table lists in-frame clones only, not all of them. The sample holds about a million clones, 60% to 85% seen once. General observations from the study: Generally, estimated richness proved larger in naive subsets than it did in memory subsets. The study found lower generation probabilities in non-shared clonotypes than in those shared by all four donors. Having only a few donors restricted how much genetic and exposure-history diversity was captured.

Comments on this clone: Its antigen is not identified. A much larger clone differs by one base, so this may be a read error.

The sample taken for sequencing was memory CD4+ T cells from PBMCs. Subset of the sample: CD45RA-negative fraction. The receptor was isolated from a man in his late teens or twenties in good health. Some clones in this sample may be carry-over from other donors' samples. The genes are TRBV28 and TRBJ1-2, with a tentative D call TRBD1 (6 bases). The CDR3: CASSLIPGDASNGYTF. The CDR3 DNA reads as TGTGCCAGCAGTTTAATTCCAGGGGACGCAAGTAATGGCTACACCTTC.